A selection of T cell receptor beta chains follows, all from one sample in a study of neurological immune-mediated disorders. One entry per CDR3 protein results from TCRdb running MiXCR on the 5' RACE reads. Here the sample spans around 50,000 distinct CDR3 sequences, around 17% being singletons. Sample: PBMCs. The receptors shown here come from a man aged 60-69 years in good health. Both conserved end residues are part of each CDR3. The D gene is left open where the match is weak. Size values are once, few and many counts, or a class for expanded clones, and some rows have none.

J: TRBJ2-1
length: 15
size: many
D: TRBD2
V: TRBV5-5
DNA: TGTGCCAGCAGCTCCCGACTAGCGGGGGACAATGAGCAGTTCTTC
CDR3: CASSSRLAGDNEQFF

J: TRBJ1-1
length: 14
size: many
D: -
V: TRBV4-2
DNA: TGTGCCAGCAGCCAAGAAGGAGGAAGGACTGAAGCTTTCTTT
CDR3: CASSQEGGRTEAFF

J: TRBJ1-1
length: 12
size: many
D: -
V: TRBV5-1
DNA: TGCGCCAGCAGCTTTGAAGGGGTTGAAGCTTTCTTT
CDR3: CASSFEGVEAFF

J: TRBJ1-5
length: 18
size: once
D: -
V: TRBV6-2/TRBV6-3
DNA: TGTGCCAGCAGTTACGCCAACGGGTCCTCGCGTAGCAATCAGCCCCAGCATTTT
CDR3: CASSYANGSSRSNQPQHF

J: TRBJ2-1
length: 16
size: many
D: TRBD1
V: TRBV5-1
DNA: TGCGCCAGCAGCTACGGACAGGGAAGCTCCTACAATGAGCAGTTCTTC
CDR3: CASSYGQGSSYNEQFF

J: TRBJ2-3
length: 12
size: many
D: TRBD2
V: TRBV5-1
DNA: TGCGCCAGCAGCTTGGTAGCGGGGACGCAGTATTTT
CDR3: CASSLVAGTQYF

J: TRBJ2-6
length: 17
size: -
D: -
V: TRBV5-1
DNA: TGCGCCAGCAGCTTAGGACAGGGACTATCTGGGGCCAACGTCCTGACTTTC
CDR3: CASSLGQGLSGANVLTF

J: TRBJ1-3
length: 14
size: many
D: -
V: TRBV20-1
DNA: TGCAGTGCTAGAGAGAGCGGACTTGGAAACACCATATATTTT
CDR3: CSARESGLGNTIYF

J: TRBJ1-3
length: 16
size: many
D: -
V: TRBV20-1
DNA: TGCAGTGCTAGTACCTCCGGGGTCCTCTCTGGAAACACCATATATTTT
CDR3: CSASTSGVLSGNTIYF

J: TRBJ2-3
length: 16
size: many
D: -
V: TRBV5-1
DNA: TGCGCCAGCAGCGTAACTTGGGGAGGAGGCACAGATACGCAGTATTTT
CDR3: CASSVTWGGGTDTQYF

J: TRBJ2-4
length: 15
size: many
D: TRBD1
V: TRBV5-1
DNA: TGCGCCAGCAGCCCACTTGGACAGGAGGAAAACATTCAGTACTTC
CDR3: CASSPLGQEENIQYF

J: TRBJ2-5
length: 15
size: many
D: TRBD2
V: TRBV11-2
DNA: TGTGCCAGCAGCTTAGAGGGACTAGCAGAAGAGACCCAGTACTTC
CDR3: CASSLEGLAEETQYF

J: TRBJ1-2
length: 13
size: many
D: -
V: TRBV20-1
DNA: TGCAGTGCTTCCGACTGGGCGGTTTATGGCTACACCTTC
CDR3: CSASDWAVYGYTF

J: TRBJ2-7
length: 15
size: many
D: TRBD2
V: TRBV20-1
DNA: TGCAGTGCTAGGGGACTAGTCCCAAGTCCCTACGAGCAGTACTTC
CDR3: CSARGLVPSPYEQYF

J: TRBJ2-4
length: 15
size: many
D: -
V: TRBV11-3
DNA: TGTGCCAGCAGCTTAGATCCGGGTATAATCAACATTCAGTACTTC
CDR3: CASSLDPGIINIQYF

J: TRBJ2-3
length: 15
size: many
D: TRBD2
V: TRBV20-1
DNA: TGCAGTGCTAGGGAGACTAGCGGGAGTCCAGATACGCAGTATTTT
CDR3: CSARETSGSPDTQYF

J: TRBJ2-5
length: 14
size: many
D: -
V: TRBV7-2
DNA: TGTGCCAGCAGCTTAGCGGGAGGGGGGGAGACCCAGTACTTC
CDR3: CASSLAGGGETQYF

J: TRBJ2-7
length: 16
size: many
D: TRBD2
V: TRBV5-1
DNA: TGCGCCAGCAGTCCGGGACTAGCGGGAGATCTCTACGAGCAGTACTTC
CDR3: CASSPGLAGDLYEQYF

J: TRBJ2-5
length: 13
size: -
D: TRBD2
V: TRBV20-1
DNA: TGCAGTGCTCTCAGACGGGGGGAAACGGCCCAGTACTTC
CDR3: CSALRRGETAQYF

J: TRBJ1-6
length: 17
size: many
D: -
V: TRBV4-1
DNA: TGCGCCAGCAGCCAAGAGGGGTGGACCAGACCCGAATCACCCCTCCACTTT
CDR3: CASSQEGWTRPESPLHF

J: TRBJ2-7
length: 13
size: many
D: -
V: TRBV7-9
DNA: TGTGCCAGCAGCTCCGGGACATCCTACGAGCAGTACTTC
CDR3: CASSSGTSYEQYF

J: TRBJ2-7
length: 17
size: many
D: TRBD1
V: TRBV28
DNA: TGTGCCAGCATTCATAAGCGGCAGGGACAGGGGTTCGCCGAGCAGTACTTC
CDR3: CASIHKRQGQGFAEQYF

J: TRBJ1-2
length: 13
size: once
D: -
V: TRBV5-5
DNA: TGTGCCAGCAGCTTGGCGAGCCGTGGCGGCTACACCTTC
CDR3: CASSLASRGGYTF

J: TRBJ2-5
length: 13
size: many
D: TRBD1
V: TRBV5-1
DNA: TGCGCCAGCACCCTTGGACAGGGGGAGACCCAGTACTTC
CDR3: CASTLGQGETQYF

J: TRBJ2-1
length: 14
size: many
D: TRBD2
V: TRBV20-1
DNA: TGCAGTGCTAGAGTTCGAGCGGGAGGGGGAGAGCAGTTCTTC
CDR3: CSARVRAGGGEQFF

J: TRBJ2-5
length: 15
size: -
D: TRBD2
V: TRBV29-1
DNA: TGCAGCGTTCCACATAGCGGGAGGGCCCGAGAGACCCAGTACTTC
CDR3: CSVPHSGRARETQYF

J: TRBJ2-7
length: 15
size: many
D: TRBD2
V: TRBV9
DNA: TGTGCCAGCAGCGTAGGCTCTAGCGGGAGACACGAGCAGTACTTC
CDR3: CASSVGSSGRHEQYF

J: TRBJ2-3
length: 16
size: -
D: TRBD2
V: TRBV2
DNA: TGTGCCAGCAGTGAGCCTACTAGCGGGAGGACAGATACGCAGTATTTT
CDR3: CASSEPTSGRTDTQYF

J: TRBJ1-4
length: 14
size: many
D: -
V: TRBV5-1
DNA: TGCGCCAGCAGCTTAAGGGGGACTAATGAAAAACTGTTTTTT
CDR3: CASSLRGTNEKLFF

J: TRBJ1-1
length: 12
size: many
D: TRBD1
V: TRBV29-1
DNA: TGCAGCGTGCTGGGACAGAGCACTGAAGCTTTCTTT
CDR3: CSVLGQSTEAFF

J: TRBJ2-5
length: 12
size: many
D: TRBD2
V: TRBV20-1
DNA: TGCAGTGCTAGGGAGGCGGGAGGGACCCAGTACTTC
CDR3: CSAREAGGTQYF

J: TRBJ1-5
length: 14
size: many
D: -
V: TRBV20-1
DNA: TGCAGTGCTAGTGATATCCACAGCAATCAGCCCCAGCATTTT
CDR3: CSASDIHSNQPQHF

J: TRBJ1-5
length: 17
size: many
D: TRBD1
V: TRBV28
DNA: TGTGCCAGCAGTCAGCCGGGACAGATCGTGAGCAATCAGCCCCAGCATTTT
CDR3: CASSQPGQIVSNQPQHF

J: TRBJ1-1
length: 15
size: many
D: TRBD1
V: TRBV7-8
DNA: TGTGCCAGCAGCGCCCGGGACAGGGCGAACACTGAAGCTTTCTTT
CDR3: CASSARDRANTEAFF

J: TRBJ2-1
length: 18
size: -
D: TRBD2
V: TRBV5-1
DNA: TGCGCCAGCAGACCCCTCGGGACTAGCGGGGGGGCCAACAATGAGCAGTTCTTC
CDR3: CASRPLGTSGGANNEQFF

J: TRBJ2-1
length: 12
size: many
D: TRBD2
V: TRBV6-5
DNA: TGTGCCAGCAGCAATAGCGGGGATGAGCAGTTCTTC
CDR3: CASSNSGDEQFF

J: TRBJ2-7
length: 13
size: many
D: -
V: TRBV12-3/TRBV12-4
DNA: TGTGCCAGCAGTTCCCCTAGCGCTTACGAGCAGTACTTC
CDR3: CASSSPSAYEQYF

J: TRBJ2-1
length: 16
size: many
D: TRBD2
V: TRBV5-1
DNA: TGCGCCAGCAGCCCCTTAGCGGGAGCGGAGTGGAATGAGCAGTTCTTC
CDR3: CASSPLAGAEWNEQFF

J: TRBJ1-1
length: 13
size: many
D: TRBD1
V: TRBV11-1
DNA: TGTGCCAGCAGCACCTCAGGGGGCACTGAAGCTTTCTTT
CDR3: CASSTSGGTEAFF

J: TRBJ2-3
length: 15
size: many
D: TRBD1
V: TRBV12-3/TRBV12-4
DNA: TGTGCCAGCAGCCCAGGGGGCGGGTACACAGATACGCAGTATTTT
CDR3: CASSPGGGYTDTQYF

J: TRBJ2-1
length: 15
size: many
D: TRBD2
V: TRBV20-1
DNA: TGCAGTGCTAGCGGGGCGGCGGGAGAGTACAATGAGCAGTTCTTC
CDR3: CSASGAAGEYNEQFF

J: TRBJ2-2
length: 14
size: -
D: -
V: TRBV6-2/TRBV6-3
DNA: TGTGCCAGCAGTTTACGGGGGGACACCAGGGAGCTGTTTTTT
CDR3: CASSLRGDTRELFF

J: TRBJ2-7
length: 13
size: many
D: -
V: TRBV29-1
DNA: TGCAGCGTTACCCCGGGACACGGATACGAGCAGTACTTC
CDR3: CSVTPGHGYEQYF

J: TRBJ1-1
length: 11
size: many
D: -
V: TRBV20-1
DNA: TGCAGTGCTATTGTAAACACTGAAGCTTTCTTT
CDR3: CSAIVNTEAFF

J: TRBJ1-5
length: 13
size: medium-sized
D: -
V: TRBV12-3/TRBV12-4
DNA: TGTGCCAGCAGTTTTGGAGGGATGCAGCCCCAGCATTTT
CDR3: CASSFGGMQPQHF

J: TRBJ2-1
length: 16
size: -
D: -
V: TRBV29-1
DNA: TGCAGCGTTGAAGGCTTTCCCGGCAGCTCCTACAATGAGCAGTTCTTC
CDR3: CSVEGFPGSSYNEQFF

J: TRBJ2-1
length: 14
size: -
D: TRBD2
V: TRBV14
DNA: TGTGCCAGCAGCCCAGGGACTAGCGGGAATGAGCAGTTCTTC
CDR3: CASSPGTSGNEQFF

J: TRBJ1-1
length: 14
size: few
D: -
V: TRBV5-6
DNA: TGTGCCAGCAGCCGGGTGGACAAGAACACTGAAGCTTTCTTT
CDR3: CASSRVDKNTEAFF

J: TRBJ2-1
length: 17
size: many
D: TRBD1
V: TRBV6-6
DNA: TGTGCCAGCAGTTCCCGAATATTCCAGGGGGCCTACAATGAGCAGTTCTTC
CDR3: CASSSRIFQGAYNEQFF

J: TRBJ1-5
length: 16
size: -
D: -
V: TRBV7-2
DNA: TGTGCCAGCAGCGAAGGGAGGCTGGGCAGCAATCAGCCCCAGCATTTT
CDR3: CASSEGRLGSNQPQHF

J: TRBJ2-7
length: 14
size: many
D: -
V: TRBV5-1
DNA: TGCGCCAGCAGCTTACGCGACTACGTAGGGGAGCAGTACTTC
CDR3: CASSLRDYVGEQYF

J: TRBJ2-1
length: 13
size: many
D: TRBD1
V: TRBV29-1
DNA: TGCAGCGTTGAACCCGGGACAGGGAATGAGCAGTTCTTC
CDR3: CSVEPGTGNEQFF

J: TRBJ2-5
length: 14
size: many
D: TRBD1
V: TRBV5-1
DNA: TGCGCCAGCAGCTTATGGACAGGGGGAGAGACCCAGTACTTC
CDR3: CASSLWTGGETQYF

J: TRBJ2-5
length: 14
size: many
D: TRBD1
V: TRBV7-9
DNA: TGTGCCAGCAGCTGGGACAGGGGCAGGGAGACCCAGTACTTC
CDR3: CASSWDRGRETQYF

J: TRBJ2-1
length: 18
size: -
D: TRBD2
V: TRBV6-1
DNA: TGTGCCAGCAGTGACGGGGGGAGGGGACGGGATTCCTACAATGAGCAGTTCTTC
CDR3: CASSDGGRGRDSYNEQFF

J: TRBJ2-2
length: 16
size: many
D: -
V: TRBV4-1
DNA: TGCGCCAGCAGCCAAGAGGGCGACTCCCTCACCGGGGAGCTGTTTTTT
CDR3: CASSQEGDSLTGELFF

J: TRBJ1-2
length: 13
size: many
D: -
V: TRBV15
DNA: TGTGCCACCAGCGACTACGCGACGGGTGGCTACACCTTC
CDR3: CATSDYATGGYTF